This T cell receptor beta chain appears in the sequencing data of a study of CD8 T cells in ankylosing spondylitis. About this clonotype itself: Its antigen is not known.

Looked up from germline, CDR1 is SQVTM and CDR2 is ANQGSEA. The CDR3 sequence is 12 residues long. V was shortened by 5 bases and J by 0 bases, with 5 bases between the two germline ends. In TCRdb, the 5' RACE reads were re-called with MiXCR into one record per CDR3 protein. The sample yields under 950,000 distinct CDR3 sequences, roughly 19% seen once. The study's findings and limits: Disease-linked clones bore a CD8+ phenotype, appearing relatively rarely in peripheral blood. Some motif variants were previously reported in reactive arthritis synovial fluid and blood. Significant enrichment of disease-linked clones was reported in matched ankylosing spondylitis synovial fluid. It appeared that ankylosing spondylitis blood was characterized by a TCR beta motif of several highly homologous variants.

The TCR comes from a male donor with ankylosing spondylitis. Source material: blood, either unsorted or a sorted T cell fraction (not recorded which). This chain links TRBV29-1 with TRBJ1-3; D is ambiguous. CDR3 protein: CSVHFSGNTIYF. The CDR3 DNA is TGCAGCGTTCACTTCTCTGGAAACACCATATATTTT.